Following are 22 T cell receptor beta chains from one sample sequenced in a study of blood T cells in healthy people across ages. Alongside a J-beta primer mix, a sample-barcoded 5' primer served in a second PCR lasting roughly 7 to 11 cycles. A single record per CDR3 protein comes from TCRdb applying MiXCR to the 5' RACE reads. The profile shows 590,000 or so distinct CDR3 sequences, under 30% of them singletons. Material for sequencing was blood. Every receptor here comes from a woman over 75 in good health.

This clonotype was seen a few times. J is TRBJ1-5 and V is TRBV20-1; 9 positions agree with TRBD1. The V and J ends lost 2 bases and 4 bases, in that order; junction bases with no gene match: 9. CDR1 and CDR2 (germline): DFQATT, SNEGSKA (reference sequence). The CDR3 is 16 amino acids. The CDR3 DNA reads TGCAGTGCTAGATCTCCGACAGGGGGTGATAATCAGCCCCAGCATTTT. This gives the protein CSARSPTGGDNQPQHF.

V and J are TRBV5-6 and TRBJ1-1, with TRBD1 matching 8 bases. Per the germline V gene, CDR1 is SGHDT and CDR2 is YYEEEE. The J segment lost 1 base and the V segment lost 0 bases, leaving 2 bases of the junction unmatched. The CDR3 is 15 residues long. CDR3 protein: CASSLGDRWNTEAFF. As DNA, the CDR3 is TGTGCCAGCAGCTTGGGGGACAGGTGGAACACTGAAGCTTTCTTT.

The sample holds many counts of this clonotype. The rearrangement links TRBV5-1 to TRBJ1-6, with no clear D. The CDR3 length is 18 residues. Germline CDR1 SGHRS, CDR2 YFSETQ. V was pared by 1 base and J by 0 bases, with 14 bases between. CDR3 bases: TGCGCCAGCAGCTTGTCGAGAGGTCCGAGCTCCTATAATTCACCCCTCCACTTT. It specifies CASSLSRGPSSYNSPLHF.

On this clonotype itself: The conserved phenylalanine or tryptophan is not found at the CDR3 terminus, so this likely reflects a read error. The rearrangement links TRBV4-1 to TRBJ1-6; 8 bases match TRBD1. V was clipped by 4 bases and J by 8 bases; unmatched bases: 4. Germline-derived CDR1 and CDR2 are MGHRA and YSYEKL. The CDR3 has 14 amino acids. In DNA, the CDR3 is TGCGCCAGCAGCCTTACAGGGGGAGATTCACCCCTCCACTGT. It translates to CASSLTGGDSPLHC.

Concerning this clonotype itself: This may come from a read error, since a much larger clone is one base off. The chain carries TRBV5-1 and TRBJ1-5; 7 positions agree with TRBD1. Germline CDR1 SGHRS, CDR2 YFSETQ. There are 15 residues in the CDR3. J lost 9 bases, V lost 0 bases, and 9 bases had no gene match. The CDR3 spells CASSLGDSVGRPQHF. The CDR3 DNA reads TGCGCCAGCAGCTTGGGGGACAGCGTAGGTCGGCCCCAGCATTTT.

This chain connects TRBV5-1 to TRBJ1-1; D is possibly TRBD1 (6 bases). The CDR3 consists of 16 residues. The germline V gene encodes CDR1 SGHRS and CDR2 YFSETQ. Trimming removed 5 bases at V and 0 bases at J, with 17 bases between. CDR3 in amino acids: CASSPGQRPMNTEAFF. CDR3 DNA: TGCGCCAGCAGTCCCGGACAGAGACCAATGAACACTGAAGCTTTCTTT.

This clonotype was counted at least ten times. A much larger clone is a single base away; this may be a read error. The V call is TRBV5-1, the J call TRBJ2-7; perhaps TRBD2 as D (5 bases). This CDR3 spans 11 amino acids. V dropped 4 bases and J dropped 7 bases, with 9 bases sitting between them. Germline V lookup: CDR1 SGHRS, CDR2 YFSETQ. The chain's CDR3 is CASSDYNEQYF. CDR3 nucleotide sequence: TGCGCCAGCAGCGACTACAATGAGCAGTACTTC.

Concerning this clonotype: A much bigger clone sits one base away, suggesting this may be a read error. The chain links TRBV7-9 to TRBJ1-4; 7 nucleotides line up with TRBD1. V shed 9 bases and J 10 bases; nucleotides not matched to a gene: 14. The V gene's germline CDR1 is SEHNR and CDR2 FQNEAQ (reference sequence). CDR3 length: 14 amino acids. The CDR3 sequence: CASIPGQYGGKLFF. For the CDR3, the DNA is TGTGCCAGTATTCCGGGACAGTACGGTGGAAAACTGTTTTTT.

This sequence joins TRBV2 and TRBJ1-1; 7 nucleotides agree with TRBD1. The CDR3 is 16 residues long. Germline assignment: CDR1 SNHLY and CDR2 FYNNEI. Germline trimming cut 4 bases from V and 4 bases from J; bases unmatched to any gene: 12. The CDR3: CASSGTGTGRSTEAFF. CDR3 DNA sequence: TGTGCCAGCAGTGGGACAGGTACGGGTCGGAGCACTGAAGCTTTCTTT.

This clonotype occurred many times. One base away lies a much larger clone, so this may be a sequencing read error. V and J are TRBV20-1 and TRBJ2-5, with TRBD1 identical over 9 bases. This CDR3 spans 14 amino acids. J gave up 11 bases and V 6 bases, and 16 bases lay outside the gene matches. Looked up from germline, CDR1 is DFQATT and CDR2 is SNEGSKA (reference sequence). The CDR3 region has the DNA TGCAGTGCCCAAGACAGGGGGAGGCGGAATGAGCAGTACTTC. Its translation: CSAQDRGRRNEQYF.

This clonotype was counted ten times or more. This sequence joins TRBV7-9 and TRBJ2-1; 8 nucleotides line up with TRBD2. V shed 0 bases and J 2 bases; nucleotides not matched to a gene: 3. The CDR3 covers 16 residues. The germline gives CDR1 SEHNR, CDR2 FQNEAQ (reference sequence). CDR3 DNA sequence: TGTGCCAGCAGCTTAGCGGAAGCGGGGGCCTACAATGAGCAGTTCTTC. This encodes CASSLAEAGAYNEQFF. Variable domain in full (rest from reference TRBV7-9 and TRBJ2-1): DTGVSQNPRHKITKRGQNVTFRCDPISEHNRLYWYRQTLGQGPEFLTYFQNEAQLEKSRLLSDRFSAERPKGSFSTLEIQRTEQGDSAMYLCASSLAEAGAYNEQFFGPGTRLTVL.

This clonotype occurred a few times. This chain links TRBV5-1 with TRBJ2-1; TRBD1 matches 8 bases. The J segment lost 7 bases and the V segment lost 5 bases, leaving 14 bases of the junction unmatched. The CDR3 extends over 16 amino acids. Germline CDR1 is SGHRS and CDR2 is YFSETQ. The CDR3 region is CASRKPRTGLANEQFF. The CDR3 DNA follows: TGCGCCAGCAGAAAGCCCAGGACAGGGTTAGCGAATGAGCAGTTCTTC.

This clonotype was detected ten times or more. The rearrangement links TRBV12-3 or TRBV12-4 to TRBJ2-5; D is undetermined. V lost 7 bases and J lost 5, with 14 bases in between. CDR3 length: 13 residues. CDR3 loop: CASTGVVSETQYF. The CDR3 DNA reads TGTGCCAGCACTGGGGTCGTCTCGGAGACCCAGTACTTC.

This clonotype was seen ten or more times. The chain employs TRBV20-1 and TRBJ2-7; D possibly uses TRBD1 or TRBD2 (5 bases each). This CDR3 region has 15 residues. Germline lookup yields CDR1 DFQATT and CDR2 SNEGSKA (reference sequence). V gave up 5 bases and J gave up 1 base, with 18 bases separating them. In DNA, the CDR3 is TGCAGTGCTCTGAAATCAGGGAGTGAATCCTACGAGCAGTACTTC. Its translation is CSALKSGSESYEQYF.

This clonotype was observed many times. The chain couples TRBV28 to TRBJ2-5; unclear D gene. Germline V CDR1 and CDR2: MDHEN, SYDVKM. The CDR3 length is 14 residues. V was shortened by 2 bases and J by 2 bases, with 9 bases between the two germline ends. CDR3 in amino acids: CASSLIRPQETQYF. The DNA for the CDR3 is TGTGCCAGCAGTTTAATTAGACCGCAAGAGACCCAGTACTTC.

This clonotype occurred a few times. The chain carries TRBV3-1 and TRBJ1-1, with a possible D match to TRBD1 (5 bases). Germline CDR1 is LGHDT and CDR2 is YNNKEL (reference sequence). Trimming took off 3 bases at V and 8 bases at J, with 7 bases between the two ends. This CDR3 is built from 11 residues. CDR3 loop: CASSHSGEAFF. As DNA, the CDR3 is TGTGCCAGCAGCCACTCAGGGGAAGCTTTCTTT.

This clonotype was recorded at least ten times. The rearrangement links TRBV12-3 or TRBV12-4 to TRBJ2-5; no reliable D call. The germline V and J ends were trimmed by 3 bases and 5 bases, with 7 bases remaining between them. This CDR3 has 12 amino acids. The CDR3 sequence is CASSFGWETQYF. The CDR3 region has the DNA TGTGCCAGCAGTTTTGGTTGGGAGACCCAGTACTTC.

For this clonotype: This may stem from a read error, because a much larger clone lies one nucleotide away. The chain combines TRBV29-1 with TRBJ1-1; D not certain. In germline, CDR1 is SQVTM, CDR2 ANQGSEA. V was pared by 1 base and J by 0 bases, with 6 bases between. This CDR3 has 13 residues. Here the CDR3 reads CSVEASMNTEAFF. CDR3 bases: TGCAGCGTTGAAGCATCTATGAACACTGAAGCTTTCTTT.

This clonotype was seen at least ten times. The rearrangement uses TRBV29-1 and TRBJ2-7; TRBD1 aligns across 8 bases. Germline CDR1 SQVTM, CDR2 ANQGSEA. This CDR3 is 13 amino acids long. J was trimmed by 0 bases and V by 6 bases; bases with no gene match: 4. For the CDR3, the DNA is TGCAGCGTCCGACAGGGGAGCTCCTACGAGCAGTACTTC. Translated, it gives CSVRQGSSYEQYF.

This clonotype was counted a few times. The V call is TRBV5-1, the J call TRBJ2-7; a possible D gene is TRBD1 (5 bases). The V gene's germline CDR1 is SGHRS and CDR2 YFSETQ. The V gene lost 0 bases and the J gene lost 4 bases, with 14 bases spanning the gap. The CDR3 sequence is 15 residues long. This CDR3 reads CASSLDPDRGYEQYF. In nucleotides, the CDR3 is TGCGCCAGCAGCTTGGACCCCGACAGAGGTTACGAGCAGTACTTC.

This clonotype was counted many times. The chain is built from TRBV30 and TRBJ1-1, with 10 nucleotides matching TRBD1. Trimming removed 5 bases from V and 4 bases from J; junction bases left unmatched: 13. The CDR3 covers 16 residues. The V gene's germline CDR1 is GTSNPN and CDR2 SVGIG (reference sequence). The CDR3 DNA reads TGTGCCTGGTATAGGAAGACAGGGGGCTCGGGCACTGAAGCTTTCTTT. Translating it yields CAWYRKTGGSGTEAFF.

The J gene is TRBJ2-5, the V gene TRBV7-3; TRBD1 aligns across 8 bases. The CDR3 has 15 amino acids. Germline CDR1 reads SGHTA; CDR2 reads FQGTGA. V was clipped by 5 bases and J by 11 bases; unmatched bases: 16. As DNA, the CDR3 is TGTGCCAGCAGCCCCGACAGGGGAGACGGGAATGAGCAGTACTTC. Amino acid sequence: CASSPDRGDGNEQYF.